These 17 T cell receptor beta chains were all obtained from the same sample, sequenced in a study of T cell responses to AZD1222 COVID-19 vaccine. Produced via immunoSEQ multiplex PCR; TCRdb's table is partial and in-frame only. This table holds 100,000 to 150,000 clones, around nine tenths found once. The sequenced sample was peripheral blood, obtained on day 0 of AZD1222 vaccination. The receptors stem from an adult in good health.

The V call is TRBV29-1, the J call TRBJ1-4, with no clear D. The CDR3 is 13 residues long. Deletions cut 6 bases from V and 8 bases from J, with 16 bases between. CDR1 is SQVTM, CDR2 ANQGSEA, per germline. Written as DNA, the CDR3 is TGCAGCGTCTCACCCTCGTTTGGGGAAAAACTGTTTTTT. Protein: CSVSPSFGEKLFF.

This sequence joins TRBV28 and TRBJ2-3; 7 bases line up with TRBD1. CDR1 MDHEN and CDR2 SYDVKM come from the germline V gene. Trimming took 9 bases from V and 1 from J; bases not matched to a gene: 10. The CDR3 has 15 amino acids. For the CDR3, the DNA is TGTGCCAGTCATGGGGCTGGACAGGGCACAGATACGCAGTATTTT. Translation: CASHGAGQGTDTQYF.

This clone has just one count. The chain recombines TRBV7-9 with TRBJ2-1; D might be TRBD2 (5 bases). Germline CDR1 and CDR2: SEHNR and FQNEAQ (reference sequence). The V end lost 6 bases, the J end lost 9 bases, and 15 bases lay between the germline ends. The CDR3 sequence is 13 residues long. DNA for the CDR3: TGTGCCAGCAGGCCGTCACTAGATGTTGAGCAGTTCTTC. Translating it yields CASRPSLDVEQFF.

This clone was counted a single time. The rearrangement links TRBV21-1 to TRBJ2-7; the DNA was not compared with TRBD2, the D call given in the table. TRBV21-1 is tagged as a pseudogene. The CDR3 runs 14 residues. DNA of the CDR3: TGTGCCAGCAGCCCCCGGGTGGGTCCCTACGAGCAGTACTTC. Protein sequence: CASSPRVGPYEQYF.

J is TRBJ1-2 and V is TRBV14; TRBD1 matches 7 bases. This CDR3 comprises 14 residues. Germline CDR1 reads SGHDN; CDR2 reads FVKESK. V shed 3 bases and J 5 bases; nucleotides not matched to a gene: 6. The CDR3 loop is CASSQPGQFYGYTF. CDR3 coding DNA: TGTGCCAGCAGCCAGCCGGGACAGTTTTATGGCTACACCTTC.

The V and J genes are TRBV19 and TRBJ2-1, with TRBD1 matching over 7 bases. V lost 4 bases to trimming and J lost 9 bases; unmatched junction nucleotides: 9. This CDR3 spans 14 amino acids. Germline assignment: CDR1 LNHDA and CDR2 SQIVND (reference sequence). The chain's CDR3 is CASSKPGQSIEQFF. CDR3 DNA: TGTGCCAGTAGTAAACCGGGACAGAGTATTGAGCAGTTCTTC.

The chain uses TRBV16 and TRBJ1-4; D is ambiguous. Trimming took 9 bases from V and 0 from J, leaving 11 bases between them. Germline CDR1 KGHSY, CDR2 FQNENV. The CDR3 covers 14 residues. The CDR3 loop reads CASSQGATNEKLFF. The CDR3 DNA follows: TGTGCCAGTTCTCAAGGTGCAACTAATGAAAAACTGTTTTTT.

The chain employs TRBV28 and TRBJ2-1, with D maybe TRBD2 (5 bases). V lost 8 bases to trimming and J lost 4 bases, with 15 bases between them. The CDR3 length is 14 residues. CDR1 is MDHEN, CDR2 SYDVKM, per germline. CDR3 sequence (DNA): TGTGCCAGCGGTGGAAGCGGAAGATACAATGAGCAGTTCTTC. It is translated as CASGGSGRYNEQFF. Using reference TRBV28 and TRBJ2-1 for the parts outside the CDR3, the full variable domain is DVKVTQSSRYLVKRTGEKVFLECVQDMDHENMFWYRQDPGLGLRLIYFSYDVKMKEKGDIPEGYSVSREKKERFSLILESASTNQTSMYLCASGGSGRYNEQFFGPGTRLTVL.

This rearrangement joins TRBV6-5 to TRBJ2-7; D unresolved. CDR1 and CDR2 from the germline V gene are MNHEY and SVGAGI. CDR3 length: 14 residues. The V gene lost 2 bases and the J gene lost 5 bases, with 13 bases spanning the gap. The CDR3 DNA follows: TGTGCCAGCAGTTACGACCTACTGGCCCACGAGCAGTACTTC. Translated, it gives CASSYDLLAHEQYF.

The chain combines TRBV19 with TRBJ1-4, with 7 bases matching TRBD1. The V gene's germline CDR1 is LNHDA and CDR2 SQIVND (reference sequence). V was clipped by 4 bases and J by 6 bases; unmatched bases: 5. The CDR3 is 14 amino acids. CDR3 protein: CASSNRGSHEKLFF. CDR3 sequence (DNA): TGTGCCAGTAGTAACAGGGGAAGTCATGAAAAACTGTTTTTT.

The chain combines TRBV3-1 (or the pseudogene TRBV3-2) with TRBJ2-2; 11 bases match TRBD2. Germline-derived CDR1 and CDR2 are LGHDT and YNNKEL (reference sequence). The V and J ends lost 0 bases and 5 bases, in that order; junction bases with no gene match: 5. The CDR3 is made up of 17 amino acids. CDR3 in amino acids: CASSQEILAGATGELFF. In nucleotides, the CDR3 is TGTGCCAGCAGCCAAGAAATACTAGCGGGAGCGACCGGGGAGCTGTTTTTT.

The V gene is TRBV2, the J gene TRBJ1-5; D is undetermined. Germline V CDR1 and CDR2: SNHLY, FYNNEI. The CDR3 covers 15 residues. V shed 8 bases and J shed 7 bases, with 21 bases lying between them. CDR3 protein: CASRNSTRTRQPQHF. Here the CDR3 DNA reads TGTGCCAGCCGAAACTCTACCCGAACTAGACAGCCCCAGCATTTT.

The chain recombines TRBV7-9 with TRBJ1-4, with D maybe TRBD1 (6 bases). The CDR3 length is 13 residues. Trimming removed 5 bases at V and 5 bases at J, with 9 bases between. Germline lookup yields CDR1 SEHNR and CDR2 FQNEAQ (reference sequence). The CDR3 coding sequence is TGTGCCAGCAGCATCACAGGGAATGAAAAACTGTTTTTT. Protein: CASSITGNEKLFF.

J is TRBJ2-1 and V is TRBV18; 9 nucleotides line up with TRBD2. Germline lookup yields CDR1 KGHSH and CDR2 LQKENI. The CDR3 totals 14 residues. The junction had 4 bases not matched to a gene; V was cut back by 3 bases and J by 7 bases. CDR3 sequence reads: CASSPRGGSNEQFF. CDR3 in DNA: TGTGCCAGCTCACCGCGGGGGGGGTCGAATGAGCAGTTCTTC. The whole variable domain, filled in from reference TRBV18 and TRBJ2-1, reads NAGVMQNPRHLVRRRGQEARLRCSPMKGHSHVYWYRQLPEEGLKFMVYLQKENIIDESGMPKERFSAEFPKEGPSILRIQQVVRGDSAAYFCASSPRGGSNEQFFGPGTRLTVL.

The chain uses TRBV6-5 and TRBJ2-3, with 7 bases identical to TRBD2. The CDR3 spans 13 residues. Trimming cost V 6 bases and J 5 bases; bases outside gene matches: 5. The germline gives CDR1 MNHEY, CDR2 SVGAGI. The CDR3 here is CASSFPGGDTQYF. For the CDR3, the DNA is TGTGCCAGCAGCTTCCCGGGAGGAGATACGCAGTATTTT.

V gene TRBV30 combines with J gene TRBJ2-2; 9 bases are a match to TRBD2. CDR3 size: 15 residues. V was clipped by 0 bases and J by 5 bases; unmatched bases: 4. The germline gives CDR1 GTSNPN, CDR2 SVGIG (reference sequence). The CDR3 DNA follows: TGTGCCTGGAGTGTAGGGCTAGCGGGAACCGGGGAGCTGTTTTTT. Its translation is CAWSVGLAGTGELFF. The variable domain in full, completed from reference TRBV30 and TRBJ2-2, reads SQTIHQWPATLVQPVGSPLSLECTVEGTSNPNLYWYRQAAGRGLQLLFYSVGIGQISSEVPQNLSASRPQDRQFILSSKKLLLSDSGFYLCAWSVGLAGTGELFFGEGSRLTVL.

The chain recombines TRBV28 with TRBJ1-4, with no clear D. The CDR3 is made up of 17 amino acids. Looked up from germline, CDR1 is MDHEN and CDR2 is SYDVKM. V was pared by 6 bases and J by 5 bases, with 22 bases between. The CDR3 is CASRTYMPLLGNEKLFF. The CDR3 DNA follows: TGTGCCAGCAGGACATACATGCCCCTCCTGGGGAATGAAAAACTGTTTTTT.